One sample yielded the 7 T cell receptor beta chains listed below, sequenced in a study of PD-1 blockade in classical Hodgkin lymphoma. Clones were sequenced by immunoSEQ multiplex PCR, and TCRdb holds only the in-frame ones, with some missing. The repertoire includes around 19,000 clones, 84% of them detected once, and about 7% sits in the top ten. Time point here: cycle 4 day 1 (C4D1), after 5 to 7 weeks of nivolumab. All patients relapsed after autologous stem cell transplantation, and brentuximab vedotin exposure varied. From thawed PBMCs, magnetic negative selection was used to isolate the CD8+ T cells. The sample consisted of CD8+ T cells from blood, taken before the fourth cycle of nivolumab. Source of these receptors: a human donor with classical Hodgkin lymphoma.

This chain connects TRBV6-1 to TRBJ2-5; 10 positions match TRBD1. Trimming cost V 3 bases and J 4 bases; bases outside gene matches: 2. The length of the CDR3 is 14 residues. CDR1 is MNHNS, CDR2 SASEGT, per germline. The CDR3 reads CASSDGQGGETQYF. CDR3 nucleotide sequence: TGTGCCAGCAGTGATGGACAGGGGGGAGAGACCCAGTACTTC.

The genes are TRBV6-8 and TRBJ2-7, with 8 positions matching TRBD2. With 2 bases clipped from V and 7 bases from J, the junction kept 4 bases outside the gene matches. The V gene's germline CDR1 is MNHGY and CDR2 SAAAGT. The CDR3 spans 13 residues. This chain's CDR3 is CASSYGGGREQYF. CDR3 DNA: TGTGCCAGCAGTTACGGCGGGGGGCGAGAGCAGTACTTC.

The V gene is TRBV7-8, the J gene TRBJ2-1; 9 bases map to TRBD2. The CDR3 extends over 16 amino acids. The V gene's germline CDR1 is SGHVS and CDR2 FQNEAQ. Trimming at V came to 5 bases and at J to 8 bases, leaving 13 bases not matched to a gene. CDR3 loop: CASSPLGRGGRDEQFF. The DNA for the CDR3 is TGTGCCAGCAGCCCGCTTGGGCGGGGGGGCCGCGATGAGCAGTTCTTC.

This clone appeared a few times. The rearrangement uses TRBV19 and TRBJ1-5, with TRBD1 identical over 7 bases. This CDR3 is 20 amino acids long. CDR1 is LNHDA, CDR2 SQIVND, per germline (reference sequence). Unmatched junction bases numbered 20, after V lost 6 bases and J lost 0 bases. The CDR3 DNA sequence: TGTGCCAGTAGCATCTTCCGACAGGGTCGGGGACTCTATAGCAATCAGCCCCAGCATTTT. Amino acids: CASSIFRQGRGLYSNQPQHF.

CDR3 sequence: CASSRDGLMYEQYF. CDR3 coding DNA: TGTGCCAGCAGCCGTGACGGGCTAATGTACGAGCAGTACTTC. The V and J genes are TRBV7-9 and TRBJ2-7, with D unresolved. The CDR3 has 14 residues. CDR1 is SEHNR, CDR2 FQNEAQ, per germline (reference sequence). V was cut by 5 bases and J by 4 bases, with 15 bases left in between.

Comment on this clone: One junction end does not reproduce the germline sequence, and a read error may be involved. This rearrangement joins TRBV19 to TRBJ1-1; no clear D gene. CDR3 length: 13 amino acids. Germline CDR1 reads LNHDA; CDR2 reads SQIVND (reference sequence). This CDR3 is CASGIHMNTEAFF. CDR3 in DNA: TGTGCCAGTGGTATCCACATGAACACTGAAGCTTTCTTT.

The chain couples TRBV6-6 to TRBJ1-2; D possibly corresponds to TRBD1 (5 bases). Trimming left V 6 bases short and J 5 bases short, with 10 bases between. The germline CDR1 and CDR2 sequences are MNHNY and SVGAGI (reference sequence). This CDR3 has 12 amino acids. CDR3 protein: CASSLDIYGYTF. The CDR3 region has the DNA TGTGCCAGCAGCCTGGACATTTATGGCTACACCTTC.